This passage covers 14 T cell receptor beta chains from one sample sequenced in a study of identifying expanded T cells in peripheral blood. Libraries were prepared by immunoSEQ multiplex PCR; TCRdb keeps only in-frame clonotypes and omits some of them. The table shows around 63,000 clones, with around 87% occurring only once. Sample: blood. The receptors stem from a person aged 18-70 years in good health.

This chain uses TRBV27 with TRBJ2-7; 8 positions agree with TRBD2. The CDR3 totals 13 residues. The germline V gene encodes CDR1 MNHEY and CDR2 SMNVEV (reference sequence). V shed 6 bases, J shed 5 bases, and the junction held 6 bases outside the gene matches. CDR3 sequence: CASRGLDAHEQYF. In DNA form, the CDR3 reads TGTGCCAGCAGGGGACTAGACGCCCACGAGCAGTACTTC.

The rearrangement joins TRBV30 to TRBJ1-5; D call uncertain. CDR3 length equals 15 residues. V was clipped by 0 bases and J by 7 bases, with 16 bases between them. In germline, CDR1 is GTSNPN, CDR2 SVGIG (reference sequence). The CDR3 region is CAWSVGLVGGQPQHF. Written as DNA, the CDR3 is TGTGCCTGGAGTGTCGGACTAGTAGGAGGACAGCCCCAGCATTTT.

The chain couples TRBV6-1 to TRBJ2-5; 7 bases match TRBD2. Germline V lookup: CDR1 MNHNS, CDR2 SASEGT. There are 15 residues in the CDR3. The J segment lost 2 bases and the V segment lost 6 bases, leaving 9 bases of the junction unmatched. CDR3 sequence reads: CASSSVGGGQETQYF. In DNA, the CDR3 is TGTGCCAGCAGCTCCGTTGGGGGGGGACAAGAGACCCAGTACTTC.

The chain uses TRBV5-1 and TRBJ2-5; perhaps TRBD1 as D (5 bases). The CDR3 is 15 amino acids. Trimming cost V 0 bases and J 1 base, with 10 bases left between them. Germline V gives CDR1 SGHRS, CDR2 YFSETQ. The CDR3 sequence is CASSLGGNLQETQYF. The CDR3 DNA follows: TGCGCCAGCAGCTTGGGGGGCAACCTCCAAGAGACCCAGTACTTC.

The chain combines TRBV19 with TRBJ2-5; 7 bases map to TRBD1. The assigned J gene may be wrong: the sequence end matches TRBJ2-7 better. The CDR3 totals 13 residues. Germline V gene data show CDR1 as LNHDA and CDR2 as SQIVND (reference sequence). CDR3 bases: TGTGCCAGTAGACCGCAGGGACAGTACGAGCAGTACTTC. It yields the protein CASRPQGQYEQYF.

CDR3 DNA sequence: TGCGCCAGCTCCCGGGACAGAAATTACAATGAGCAGTTCTTC. Protein: CASSRDRNYNEQFF. The V gene is TRBV5-1, the J gene TRBJ2-1, with 7 bases aligning to TRBD1. With 7 bases clipped from V and 4 bases from J, the junction kept 8 bases outside the gene matches. The germline V gene encodes CDR1 SGHRS and CDR2 YFSETQ. The CDR3 runs 14 residues.

This sequence joins TRBV5-4 and TRBJ1-1, with no clear D. The V gene lost 0 bases and the J gene lost 0 bases, with 12 bases spanning the gap. The germline V gene encodes CDR1 SGHNT and CDR2 YYREEE (reference sequence). The CDR3 runs 16 residues. The DNA of the CDR3 is TGTGCCAGCAGCTTGGGGCTAGGGAGACTGAACACTGAAGCTTTCTTT. Amino acid sequence: CASSLGLGRLNTEAFF.

CDR3 sequence (DNA): TGTGCCAGCCATCCCGGGACAGGGGATTTTCAGCCCCAGCATTTT. Protein product: CASHPGTGDFQPQHF. The chain couples TRBV6-6 to TRBJ1-5; 10 bases are a match to TRBD1. This CDR3 spans 15 amino acids. The V gene end was trimmed by 8 bases and the J gene end by 6 bases; junction bases not matched to a gene: 10. Germline loops: CDR1 MNHNY, CDR2 SVGAGI (reference sequence).

The chain couples TRBV25-1 to TRBJ1-4; weak D call: TRBD1 (5 bases). Germline lookup yields CDR1 MGHDK and CDR2 SYGVNS. This CDR3 region has 14 residues. Trimming took off 5 bases at V and 3 bases at J, with 10 bases between the two ends. The CDR3 DNA sequence: TGTGCCAGCAGTCCCGGGACCCCTAATGAAAAACTGTTTTTT. This encodes CASSPGTPNEKLFF.

CDR3 in amino acids: CASIRRGSSYEQYF. CDR3 nucleotide sequence: TGTGCCAGCATCAGGCGGGGCAGCTCCTACGAGCAGTACTTC. V and J are TRBV5-8 and TRBJ2-7; weak D call: TRBD2 (6 bases). The CDR3 sequence is 14 residues long. Germline loops: CDR1 SGHTS, CDR2 YDEGEE. Between the trimmed V and J ends, which lost 6 bases and 0 bases, there was a span of 13 bases.

The chain recombines TRBV5-6 with TRBJ1-5; TRBD1 might be the D (6 bases). The germline gives CDR1 SGHDT, CDR2 YYEEEE. Trimming pared 1 base from V and 3 bases from J, leaving 11 bases between. This CDR3 is built from 15 residues. CDR3 DNA: TGTGCCAGCAGCTTGAGAGGACAGATCAATCAGCCCCAGCATTTT. This gives the protein CASSLRGQINQPQHF.

The chain is built from TRBV6-5 and TRBJ2-7, with 9 bases aligning to TRBD2. CDR3 length equals 15 residues. Germline V gives CDR1 MNHEY, CDR2 SVGAGI. After removal of 4 bases from V and 1 base from J, the junction contained 5 bases not matched to a gene. CDR3 sequence: CASSWGGGASYEQYF. DNA of the CDR3: TGTGCCAGCAGTTGGGGCGGGGGGGCTTCCTACGAGCAGTACTTC.

The chain couples TRBV4-3 to TRBJ2-1; D is uncertain. The V end was cut by 1 base, the J end by 4 bases, with 11 bases between. The CDR3 is 15 amino acids. CDR1 and CDR2 from the germline V gene are LGHNA and YSLEER. The DNA for the CDR3 is TGCGCCAGCAGCCAAGCAGTAGAGGTATACAATGAGCAGTTCTTC. Protein: CASSQAVEVYNEQFF.

This chain links TRBV30 with TRBJ1-2; D may be TRBD1 (5 bases). V shed 4 bases and J shed 7 bases, with 22 bases lying between them. The CDR3 spans 15 residues. The germline gives CDR1 GTSNPN, CDR2 SVGIG (reference sequence). The CDR3 is CAWTRDGLGRGGYTF. The CDR3 DNA follows: TGTGCCTGGACCAGGGACGGCCTCGGGCGGGGTGGCTACACCTTC.